This is a list of T cell receptor beta chains from one sample in a study of cytotoxic CD8 clonotypes in ibrutinib-treated CLL. This table comes from immunoSEQ multiplex PCR, and its TCRdb copy is limited to in-frame clones, with some not included. The sample shows 17,000 or so clones, about 64% of them seen only once. Sequenced material: PBMCs, taken after 12 months of ibrutinib treatment. Receptors were obtained from a human donor with chronic lymphocytic leukemia. The CDR3 runs from the conserved cysteine through the conserved F or W. D genes are given only for firm matches. Only some rows state a clone size, as once, few, many or a class for expanded clones.

clone_size: -
j_call: TRBJ1-1
v_call: TRBV29-1
d_call: TRBD1
cdr3_nt: TGCAGCGGCGGACAGGGGGAGTACACTGAAGCTTTCTTT
cdr3_aa: CSGGQGEYTEAFF

clone_size: -
j_call: TRBJ2-1
v_call: TRBV2
d_call: TRBD1
cdr3_nt: TGTGCCAGCAGATTGGACAGGGGGGGCTACAATGAGCAGTTCTTC
cdr3_aa: CASRLDRGGYNEQFF

clone_size: few
j_call: TRBJ1-1
v_call: TRBV7-9
d_call: TRBD1
cdr3_nt: TGTGCCACTACCACGGGACAGGGGAGCACTGAAGCTTTCTTT
cdr3_aa: CATTTGQGSTEAFF

clone_size: few
j_call: TRBJ2-7
v_call: TRBV11-1
d_call: -
cdr3_nt: TGTGCCAAATGGACGACGAAGAGCTCCTACGAGCAGTACTTC
cdr3_aa: CAKWTTKSSYEQYF

clone_size: -
j_call: TRBJ2-5
v_call: TRBV12-1
d_call: -
cdr3_nt: TGTGCCAGCAGTTCCGGACCCCCGAACTTGGAGACCCAGTACTTC
cdr3_aa: CASSSGPPNLETQYF

clone_size: -
j_call: TRBJ2-4
v_call: TRBV6-5
d_call: TRBD1
cdr3_nt: TGTGCCAGCAGTTACTCGACAGGGTTAGCCAAAAACATTCAGTACTTC
cdr3_aa: CASSYSTGLAKNIQYF

clone_size: few
j_call: TRBJ2-2
v_call: TRBV10-2
d_call: -
cdr3_nt: TGCGCCAGCAGTCCCCCGAGACGGACGAACACCGGGGAGCTGTTTTTT
cdr3_aa: CASSPPRRTNTGELFF

clone_size: few
j_call: TRBJ1-1
v_call: TRBV7-3
d_call: -
cdr3_nt: TGTGCCAGCAGCTTAGGGCCGGGGGCGACTGAAGCTTTCTTT
cdr3_aa: CASSLGPGATEAFF

clone_size: -
j_call: TRBJ1-1
v_call: TRBV18
d_call: -
cdr3_nt: TGTGCCAGCTCACCAGGGATCATGAACACTGAAGCTTTCTTT
cdr3_aa: CASSPGIMNTEAFF

clone_size: -
j_call: TRBJ2-7
v_call: TRBV27
d_call: TRBD1
cdr3_nt: TGTGCCAGCAGGGACAGGGGTGAGCAGTACTTC
cdr3_aa: CASRDRGEQYF

clone_size: -
j_call: TRBJ2-5
v_call: TRBV6-6
d_call: -
cdr3_nt: TGTGCCAGCAGTCCATACACCGCCGAAACCCAGTACTTC
cdr3_aa: CASSPYTAETQYF

clone_size: few
j_call: TRBJ1-1
v_call: TRBV29-1
d_call: TRBD1
cdr3_nt: TGCAGCGTGAAAAGACAGGGGGGCACTGAAGCTTTCTTT
cdr3_aa: CSVKRQGGTEAFF

clone_size: once
j_call: TRBJ2-1
v_call: TRBV5-1
d_call: TRBD1
cdr3_nt: TGCGCCAGCAGCTTGGCGGGGACAGCGTACAATGAGCAGTTCTTC
cdr3_aa: CASSLAGTAYNEQFF

clone_size: -
j_call: TRBJ1-1
v_call: TRBV28
d_call: -
cdr3_nt: TGTGCCAGCAAAGGGGGGTTCTCTGAAGCTTTCTTT
cdr3_aa: CASKGGFSEAFF

clone_size: -
j_call: TRBJ1-1
v_call: TRBV7-9
d_call: -
cdr3_nt: TGTGCCAGCAGCTTATCAGGGGACGGGACTGAAGCTTTCTTT
cdr3_aa: CASSLSGDGTEAFF

clone_size: -
j_call: TRBJ2-7
v_call: TRBV6-8
d_call: -
cdr3_nt: TGTGCCAGCAGTTACGAGGGAGGGGGTTACGGGCAGTACTTC
cdr3_aa: CASSYEGGGYGQYF

clone_size: -
j_call: TRBJ2-3
v_call: TRBV7-2
d_call: -
cdr3_nt: TGTGCCAGCAGCCCCCGAGGGCGGGATTTGCCAGATACGCAGTATTTT
cdr3_aa: CASSPRGRDLPDTQYF

clone_size: -
j_call: TRBJ1-2
v_call: TRBV27
d_call: -
cdr3_nt: TGTGCCAGCAGGCCTGGGAGTCCTAACTATGGCTACACCTTC
cdr3_aa: CASRPGSPNYGYTF

clone_size: few
j_call: TRBJ2-1
v_call: TRBV5-1
d_call: -
cdr3_nt: TGCGCCAGCAGCTTGCAGGGGACCGACTTCAATGAGCAGTTCTTC
cdr3_aa: CASSLQGTDFNEQFF

clone_size: few
j_call: TRBJ2-3
v_call: TRBV7-2
d_call: -
cdr3_nt: TGTGCCAGCAGCTCTAGGCAGGACACAGATACGCAGTATTTT
cdr3_aa: CASSSRQDTDTQYF

clone_size: once
j_call: TRBJ2-3
v_call: TRBV29-1
d_call: -
cdr3_nt: TGCAGCGAAGGGACAATGAGCACAGATACGCAGTATTTT
cdr3_aa: CSEGTMSTDTQYF

clone_size: -
j_call: TRBJ2-7
v_call: TRBV14
d_call: TRBD2
cdr3_nt: TGTGCCAGCAGCCAACCGGGACTACTATACGAGCAGTACTTC
cdr3_aa: CASSQPGLLYEQYF

clone_size: few
j_call: TRBJ2-2
v_call: TRBV4-2
d_call: -
cdr3_nt: TGTGCCAGCAGCCAAGACCCGGGGGAGCTGTTTTTT
cdr3_aa: CASSQDPGELFF

clone_size: -
j_call: TRBJ1-2
v_call: TRBV11-2
d_call: -
cdr3_nt: TGTGCCAGCGAGAAAGGGGACGGCTATGGCTACACCTTC
cdr3_aa: CASEKGDGYGYTF

clone_size: -
j_call: TRBJ1-5
v_call: TRBV6-1
d_call: -
cdr3_nt: TGTGCCAGCAGCTTTAGTGCGGGTAGCAATCAGCCCCAGCATTTT
cdr3_aa: CASSFSAGSNQPQHF

clone_size: -
j_call: TRBJ1-5
v_call: TRBV21-1
d_call: -
cdr3_nt: TGTGCCATTTACCGAACAGGGGCGAGTCAGCCCCAGCATTTT
cdr3_aa: CAIYRTGASQPQHF

clone_size: -
j_call: TRBJ2-7
v_call: TRBV7-6
d_call: TRBD1
cdr3_nt: TGTGCCAGCAGCTTCGGGGCAGGGGGCGTTTACGAGCAGTACTTC
cdr3_aa: CASSFGAGGVYEQYF

clone_size: -
j_call: TRBJ2-7
v_call: TRBV27
d_call: -
cdr3_nt: TGTGCCAGCAGCCGATCCCAGGGAGCCTACGAGCAGTACTTC
cdr3_aa: CASSRSQGAYEQYF

clone_size: -
j_call: TRBJ2-2
v_call: TRBV7-3
d_call: -
cdr3_nt: TGTGCCAGCAGACCCGGGGCCGGGGAGCTGTTTTTT
cdr3_aa: CASRPGAGELFF

clone_size: few
j_call: TRBJ1-2
v_call: TRBV28
d_call: TRBD1
cdr3_nt: TGTGCCAGCAGTGGCCCGGACAGGGGGCCTGGGAAATATGGCTACACCTTC
cdr3_aa: CASSGPDRGPGKYGYTF

clone_size: -
j_call: TRBJ1-1
v_call: TRBV20-1
d_call: TRBD1
cdr3_nt: TGCAGTGCGCGACAGGGGACGTTGGCTTTCTTT
cdr3_aa: CSARQGTLAFF

clone_size: once
j_call: TRBJ2-1
v_call: TRBV6-4
d_call: TRBD1
cdr3_nt: TGTGCCAGCAGTGAAAAACCGGGACAGGGGGCGAATGAGCAGTTCTTC
cdr3_aa: CASSEKPGQGANEQFF

clone_size: -
j_call: TRBJ2-5
v_call: TRBV5-6
d_call: TRBD2
cdr3_nt: TGTGCCAGCAGCTTGGTGGTAGCGGGGACCCAAGAGACCCAGTACTTC
cdr3_aa: CASSLVVAGTQETQYF

clone_size: -
j_call: TRBJ2-5
v_call: TRBV28
d_call: TRBD2
cdr3_nt: TGTGCCAGCAGTTTATTTGGGACTAGCGGCCTCAGGGGAGAGACCCAGTACTTC
cdr3_aa: CASSLFGTSGLRGETQYF

clone_size: -
j_call: TRBJ1-1
v_call: TRBV6-5
d_call: TRBD1
cdr3_nt: TGTGCCAGCAGTTTACGACAGGGGGCGGACACTGAAGCTTTCTTT
cdr3_aa: CASSLRQGADTEAFF

clone_size: -
j_call: TRBJ2-1
v_call: TRBV28
d_call: -
cdr3_nt: TGTGCCAGCACCCGACAGAGCTCCTACAATGAGCAGTTCTTC
cdr3_aa: CASTRQSSYNEQFF

clone_size: -
j_call: TRBJ1-1
v_call: TRBV6-1
d_call: -
cdr3_nt: TGTGCCAGCAGTGAAGGAGGGGGCACTGAAGCTTTCTTT
cdr3_aa: CASSEGGGTEAFF

clone_size: -
j_call: TRBJ2-1
v_call: TRBV6-5
d_call: TRBD2
cdr3_nt: TGTGCCAGCAATAACCCTAGCGGTGAGCAGTTCTTC
cdr3_aa: CASNNPSGEQFF

clone_size: -
j_call: TRBJ2-1
v_call: TRBV12-5
d_call: TRBD1
cdr3_nt: TGTGCTAGTGGTTTGGACAGGGGCCGGGAGCAGTTCTTC
cdr3_aa: CASGLDRGREQFF

clone_size: -
j_call: TRBJ2-1
v_call: TRBV5-1
d_call: -
cdr3_nt: TGCGCCAGTAGCTGGGCAGCAACCTACAATGAGCAGTTCTTC
cdr3_aa: CASSWAATYNEQFF

clone_size: -
j_call: TRBJ1-5
v_call: TRBV5-6
d_call: -
cdr3_nt: TGTGCCAGCAGCTTGGGCAGGGATCAGCCCCAGCATTTT
cdr3_aa: CASSLGRDQPQHF

clone_size: -
j_call: TRBJ2-7
v_call: TRBV7-9
d_call: -
cdr3_nt: TGTGCCAGCAGCCCCGCGTTAGCGCTTGCCTACGAGCAGTACTTC
cdr3_aa: CASSPALALAYEQYF

clone_size: -
j_call: TRBJ1-2
v_call: TRBV28
d_call: -
cdr3_nt: TGTGCCAGCAGCCCATTTCTGTTTACAGTGACAAACTATGGCTACACCTTC
cdr3_aa: CASSPFLFTVTNYGYTF

clone_size: -
j_call: TRBJ2-7
v_call: TRBV11-2
d_call: TRBD1
cdr3_nt: TGTGCCAGCAGCTTAGATACGAGACAGGGGATGAAGCAGTACTTC
cdr3_aa: CASSLDTRQGMKQYF

clone_size: -
j_call: TRBJ1-4
v_call: TRBV28
d_call: -
cdr3_nt: TGTGCCAGTATGACTGGGGCCTTGGATGGAGAAAAACTGTTTTTT
cdr3_aa: CASMTGALDGEKLFF

clone_size: once
j_call: TRBJ2-5
v_call: TRBV27
d_call: -
cdr3_nt: TGTGCCAGCAGGAGGAACAGGCAGTACCAAGAGACCCAGTACTTC
cdr3_aa: CASRRNRQYQETQYF

clone_size: -
j_call: TRBJ2-3
v_call: TRBV27
d_call: TRBD2
cdr3_nt: TGTGCCACAACTCCGGGACTAGGGGGCACAGATACGCAGTATTTT
cdr3_aa: CATTPGLGGTDTQYF

clone_size: -
j_call: TRBJ2-1
v_call: TRBV30
d_call: TRBD2
cdr3_nt: TGTGCCTGGAGTGTATCCCTAGCGGGAAACTACAATGAGCAGTTCTTC
cdr3_aa: CAWSVSLAGNYNEQFF

clone_size: -
j_call: TRBJ2-1
v_call: TRBV9
d_call: TRBD2
cdr3_nt: TGTGCCAGCAGCGTATTGAGCGGGGCCTACAATGAGCAGTTCTTC
cdr3_aa: CASSVLSGAYNEQFF

clone_size: -
j_call: TRBJ2-2
v_call: TRBV5-4
d_call: TRBD2
cdr3_nt: TGTGCCAGCAGATTAGGACTAGCGGGGGGAAACACCGGGGAGCTGTTTTTT
cdr3_aa: CASRLGLAGGNTGELFF

clone_size: -
j_call: TRBJ2-7
v_call: TRBV10-3
d_call: TRBD2
cdr3_nt: TGTGCCATCAAGGGGTTTGCGGGAGATCCCTACGAGCAGTACTTC
cdr3_aa: CAIKGFAGDPYEQYF

clone_size: few
j_call: TRBJ2-3
v_call: TRBV15
d_call: -
cdr3_nt: TGTGCCACCAGCAGAGAAGGGGCAGATACGCAGTATTTT
cdr3_aa: CATSREGADTQYF

clone_size: -
j_call: TRBJ2-7
v_call: TRBV27
d_call: TRBD1
cdr3_nt: TGTGCCAGCAGTCCCCCCCGGGGACAGTCCTACGAGCAGTACTTC
cdr3_aa: CASSPPRGQSYEQYF

clone_size: -
j_call: TRBJ2-7
v_call: TRBV18
d_call: TRBD2
cdr3_nt: TGTGCCAGCTCACCACCGGGGGGGAATGGGCAGGGCCAGCAGTACTTC
cdr3_aa: CASSPPGGNGQGQQYF

clone_size: -
j_call: TRBJ2-7
v_call: TRBV4-2
d_call: -
cdr3_nt: TGTGCCAGCAGCCAAGACCGACAGACCTACGAGCAGTACTTC
cdr3_aa: CASSQDRQTYEQYF